These 14 T cell receptor beta chains came from one sample sequenced in a study of T cell responses to AZD1222 COVID-19 vaccine. The data were produced by immunoSEQ multiplex PCR, yet TCRdb's version contains in-frame clones alone and is incomplete. The sample records 72,000 or so clones, more than 75% being singletons. The sample was peripheral blood, taken on day 0 of AZD1222 vaccination. The receptor source for this set is an adult in good health.

J is TRBJ2-3 and V is TRBV7-9, with TRBD1 identical over 12 bases. V trimming: 5 bases; J trimming: 4 bases; junction bases outside the gene matches: 4. Germline CDR1 SEHNR, CDR2 FQNEAQ (reference sequence). The CDR3 extends over 15 amino acids. The CDR3 coding sequence is TGTGCCAGCAGCCCCGGGACAGGGGGCGCAGATACGCAGTATTTT. Amino acids: CASSPGTGGADTQYF.

The J gene is TRBJ2-7, the V gene TRBV29-1; D is unclear. CDR3 length equals 11 residues. CDR1 is SQVTM and CDR2 is ANQGSEA in the germline V gene. Trimming took 6 bases from V and 8 from J, leaving 14 bases between them. The CDR3 region is CSVRRPDQQYF. The CDR3, as DNA: TGCAGCGTCCGGCGTCCGGACCAGCAGTACTTC.

The gene calls are TRBV2 and TRBJ1-2, with D possibly matching TRBD1 (5 bases). The CDR3 runs 15 residues. Trimming took 10 bases from V and 8 from J, leaving 26 bases between them. Germline V gene sequence: CDR1 SNHLY, CDR2 FYNNEI. Here the CDR3 DNA reads TGTGCCACCACCGACCCGACAAGGGGTGATGGCGGCTACACCTTC. Protein: CATTDPTRGDGGYTF.

This chain joins TRBV7-2 and TRBJ2-4; 7 bases map to TRBD1. Germline V gene lookup returns CDR1 SGHTA and CDR2 FQGNSA. The CDR3 length is 16 residues. V gave up 5 bases and J gave up 9 bases; unmatched junction bases: 16. As DNA, the CDR3 is TGTGCCAGCAGCCTTTGGGGTGGCCAGGGGGAAACCATTCAGTACTTC. Amino acid sequence: CASSLWGGQGETIQYF. Using reference TRBV7-2 and TRBJ2-4 for the parts outside the CDR3, the full variable domain is GAGVSQSPSNKVTEKGKDVELRCDPISGHTALYWYRQSLGQGLEFLIYFQGNSAPDKSGLPSDRFSAERTGGSVSTLTIQRTQQEDSAVYLCASSLWGGQGETIQYFGAGTRLSVL.

V usage is TRBV7-9 and J usage is TRBJ1-5; D remains unclear. This CDR3 spans 14 amino acids. The V end lost 1 base, the J end lost 8 bases, and 12 bases lay between the germline ends. CDR1 is SEHNR and CDR2 is FQNEAQ in the germline V gene (reference sequence). The CDR3 loop reads CASSLDRVLEPQHF. CDR3 bases: TGTGCCAGCAGCTTAGATCGGGTTTTGGAGCCCCAGCATTTT.

The gene calls are TRBV10-3 and TRBJ1-5; D is perhaps TRBD1 (5 bases). Germline loops: CDR1 ENHRY, CDR2 SYGVKD. The V end was cut by 2 bases, the J end by 4 bases, with 15 bases between. This CDR3 region has 16 residues. DNA of the CDR3: TGTGCCATCAGTGAGCAAAGGGGTAGTAATAATCAGCCCCAGCATTTT. This codes for CAISEQRGSNNQPQHF.

The count of this clone is one. The chain employs TRBV3-1 (or the pseudogene TRBV3-2) and TRBJ2-5; no clear D gene. This CDR3 region has 11 residues. CDR1 is LGHDT, CDR2 YNNKEL, per germline (reference sequence). Trimming took off 6 bases at V and 5 bases at J, with 7 bases between the two ends. The CDR3 loop is CASRQWETQYF. As DNA, the CDR3 is TGTGCCAGCAGACAGTGGGAGACCCAGTACTTC.

The rearrangement links TRBV18 to TRBJ2-7, with 9 bases lining up with TRBD2. Germline values: CDR1 KGHSH, CDR2 LQKENI. The J segment lost 0 bases and the V segment lost 1 base, leaving 7 bases of the junction unmatched. The CDR3 sequence is 17 residues long. CDR3 in amino acids: CASSPQVTSGASYEQYF. The CDR3 region has the DNA TGTGCCAGCTCACCACAAGTGACTAGCGGTGCCTCCTACGAGCAGTACTTC.

The V gene is TRBV18, the J gene TRBJ1-2; 7 bases fit TRBD1. Germline lookup yields CDR1 KGHSH and CDR2 LQKENI. The CDR3 is 15 residues long. Trimming removed 6 bases from V and 2 bases from J; junction bases left unmatched: 9. For the CDR3, the DNA is TGTGCCAGCTCGCCGAACAGGGGACAAAACTATGGCTACACCTTC. Translated, it gives CASSPNRGQNYGYTF.

The chain combines TRBV6-6 with TRBJ2-2, with a tentative D call TRBD1 (6 bases). The germline V gene has CDR1 MNHNY and CDR2 SVGAGI (reference sequence). The germline V and J ends were trimmed by 7 bases and 6 bases, with 18 bases remaining between them. The CDR3 runs to 15 residues. The CDR3 DNA is TGTGCCAGCACCCCCCCACAGGGCCGTGCCGGGGAGCTGTTTTTT. Encoded protein: CASTPPQGRAGELFF.

This chain connects TRBV2 to TRBJ2-5, with 8 bases fitting TRBD1. After removal of 7 bases from V and 4 bases from J, the junction contained 8 bases not matched to a gene. The length of the CDR3 is 14 residues. Germline V gene data show CDR1 as SNHLY and CDR2 as FYNNEI. The CDR3 is CASTGGFEGETQYF. The CDR3, as DNA: TGTGCCAGCACAGGGGGCTTCGAGGGAGAGACCCAGTACTTC. The full variable domain, its missing parts supplied by reference TRBV2 and TRBJ2-5, is EPEVTQTPSHQVTQMGQEVILRCVPISNHLYFYWYRQILGQKVEFLVSFYNNEISEKSEIFDDQFSVERPDGSNFTLKIRSTKLEDSAMYFCASTGGFEGETQYFGPGTRLLVL.

The V and J genes are TRBV6-1 and TRBJ2-5; no definite D call. Germline CDR1 reads MNHNS; CDR2 reads SASEGT. CDR3 length equals 14 residues. V was pared by 2 bases and J by 4 bases, with 11 bases between. CDR3 sequence reads: CASSESWGSETQYF. The CDR3, as DNA: TGTGCCAGCAGTGAATCCTGGGGTTCAGAGACCCAGTACTTC.

The rearrangement joins TRBV11-1 to TRBJ2-1; 8 bases align to TRBD1. Germline V gene lookup returns CDR1 SGHAT and CDR2 FQDESV (reference sequence). The trim removed 8 bases at V and 9 bases at J, leaving 15 bases unmatched. The CDR3 has 15 amino acids. The CDR3, as DNA: TGTGCCAGCGGGAGAGGGCAGGGGGCGGTGGGTGAGCAGTTCTTC. As protein: CASGRGQGAVGEQFF.

The rearrangement joins TRBV11-3 to TRBJ1-1; 10 bases agree with TRBD1. Germline V gives CDR1 SGHNT, CDR2 YENEEA. The CDR3 is made up of 14 amino acids. V gave up 4 bases and J gave up 6 bases; unmatched junction bases: 5. The CDR3 reads CASSWTGGLAEAFF. CDR3 coding DNA: TGTGCCAGCAGCTGGACAGGGGGACTCGCTGAAGCTTTCTTT.